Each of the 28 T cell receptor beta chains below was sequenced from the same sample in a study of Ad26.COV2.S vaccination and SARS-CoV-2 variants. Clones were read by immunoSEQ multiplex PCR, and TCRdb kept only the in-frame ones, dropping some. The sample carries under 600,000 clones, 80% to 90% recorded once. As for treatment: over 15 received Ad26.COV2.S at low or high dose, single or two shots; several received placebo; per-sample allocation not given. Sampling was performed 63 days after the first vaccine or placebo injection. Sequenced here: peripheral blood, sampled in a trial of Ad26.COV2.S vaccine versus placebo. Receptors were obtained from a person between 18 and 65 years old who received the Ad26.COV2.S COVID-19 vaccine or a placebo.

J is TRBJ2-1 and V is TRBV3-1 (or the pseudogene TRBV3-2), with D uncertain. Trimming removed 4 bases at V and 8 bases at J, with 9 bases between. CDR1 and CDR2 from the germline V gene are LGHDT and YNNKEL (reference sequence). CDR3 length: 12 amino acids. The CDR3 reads CASSRGDDEQFF. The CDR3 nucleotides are TGTGCCAGCAGCCGGGGTGATGATGAGCAGTTCTTC.

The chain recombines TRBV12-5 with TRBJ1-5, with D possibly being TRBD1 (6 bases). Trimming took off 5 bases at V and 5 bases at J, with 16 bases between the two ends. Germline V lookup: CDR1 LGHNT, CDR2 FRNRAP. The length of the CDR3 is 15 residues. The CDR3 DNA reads TGTGCTAGTGGTGAGGACAAGGGGGGCTATCAGCCCCAGCATTTT. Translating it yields CASGEDKGGYQPQHF.

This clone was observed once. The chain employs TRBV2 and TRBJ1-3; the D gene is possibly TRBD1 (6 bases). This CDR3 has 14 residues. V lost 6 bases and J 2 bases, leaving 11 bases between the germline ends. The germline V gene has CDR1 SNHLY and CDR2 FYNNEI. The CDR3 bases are TGTGCCAGCAGCCTACAGGGTGCTGGAAACACCATATATTTT. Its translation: CASSLQGAGNTIYF.

For the CDR3, the DNA is TGTGCCAGCAGTCGAAACCAACCGGGACAAGGAAACTATGGCTACACCTTC. Translation gives CASSRNQPGQGNYGYTF. The J gene is TRBJ1-2, the V gene TRBV6-6; possibly TRBD1 for D (6 bases). CDR1 is MNHNY, CDR2 SVGAGI, per germline (reference sequence). Deletions cut 5 bases from V and 2 bases from J, with 21 bases between. The length of the CDR3 is 17 residues.

CDR3 DNA: TGTGCCACCAGCAGAGGCGGCATTACCTACGAGCAGTACTTC. Its translation: CATSRGGITYEQYF. The chain has TRBV15 and TRBJ2-7, with no clear D. The germline V gene has CDR1 LNHNV and CDR2 YYDKDF (reference sequence). V gave up 1 base and J gave up 2 bases, with 9 bases separating them. CDR3 length: 14 residues.

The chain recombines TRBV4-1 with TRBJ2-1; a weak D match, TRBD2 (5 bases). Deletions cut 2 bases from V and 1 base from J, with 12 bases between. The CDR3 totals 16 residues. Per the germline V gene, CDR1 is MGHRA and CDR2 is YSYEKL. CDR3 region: CASSQSRGSSYNEQFF. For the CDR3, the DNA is TGCGCCAGCAGCCAATCCCGAGGGAGTTCCTACAATGAGCAGTTCTTC.

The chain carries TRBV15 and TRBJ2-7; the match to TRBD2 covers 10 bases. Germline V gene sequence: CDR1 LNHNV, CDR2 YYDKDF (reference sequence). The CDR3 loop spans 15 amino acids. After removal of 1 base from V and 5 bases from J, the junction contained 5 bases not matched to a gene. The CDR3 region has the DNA TGTGCCACCAGCAGAGGCCTAGCGGGGGCCGACGAGCAGTACTTC. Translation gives CATSRGLAGADEQYF.

This CDR3 is CASSPQGQGYTF. Written as DNA, the CDR3 is TGCGCCAGCAGCCCCCAGGGGCAGGGCTACACCTTC. The chain carries TRBV5-1 and TRBJ1-2, with D perhaps TRBD1 (6 bases). Per the germline V gene, CDR1 is SGHRS and CDR2 is YFSETQ. Trimming cost V 4 bases and J 8 bases, with 12 bases left between them. The CDR3 covers 12 residues. Filled out from reference TRBV5-1 and TRBJ1-2, the complete variable domain reads KAGVTQTPRYLIKTRGQQVTLSCSPISGHRSVSWYQQTPGQGLQFLFEYFSETQRNKGNFPGRFSGRQFSNSRSEMNVSTLELGDSALYLCASSPQGQGYTFGSGTRLTVV.

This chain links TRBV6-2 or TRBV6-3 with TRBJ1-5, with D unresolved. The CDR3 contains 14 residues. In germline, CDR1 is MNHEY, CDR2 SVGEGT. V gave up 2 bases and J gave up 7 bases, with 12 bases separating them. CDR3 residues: CASSYGVSAQPQHF. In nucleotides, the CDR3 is TGTGCCAGCAGTTACGGGGTCTCGGCCCAGCCCCAGCATTTT.

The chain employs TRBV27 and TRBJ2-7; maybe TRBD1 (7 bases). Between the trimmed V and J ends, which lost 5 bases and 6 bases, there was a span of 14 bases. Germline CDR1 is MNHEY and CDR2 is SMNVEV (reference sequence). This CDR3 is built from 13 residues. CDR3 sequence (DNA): TGTGCCAGCAGTCCAGCCCAGGGGGGCGAGCAGTACTTC. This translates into CASSPAQGGEQYF.

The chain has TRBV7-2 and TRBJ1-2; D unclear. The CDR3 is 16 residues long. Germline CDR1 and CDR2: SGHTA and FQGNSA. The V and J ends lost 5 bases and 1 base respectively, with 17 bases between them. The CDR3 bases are TGTGCCAGCAGCCACTTAGGGCCTCACCTTAACTATGGCTACACCTTC. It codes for CASSHLGPHLNYGYTF.

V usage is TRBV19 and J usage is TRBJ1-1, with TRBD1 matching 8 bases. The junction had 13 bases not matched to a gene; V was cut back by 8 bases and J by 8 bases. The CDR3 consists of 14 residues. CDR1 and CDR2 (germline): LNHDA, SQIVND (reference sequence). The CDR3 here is CASGTGQNRWEAFF. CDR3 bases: TGTGCCAGTGGGACAGGACAGAATCGGTGGGAAGCTTTCTTT. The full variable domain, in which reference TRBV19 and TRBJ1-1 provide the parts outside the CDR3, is DGGITQSPKYLFRKEGQNVTLSCEQNLNHDAMYWYRQDPGQGLRLIYYSQIVNDFQKGDIAEGYSVSREKKESFPLTVTSAQKNPTAFYLCASGTGQNRWEAFFGQGTRLTVV.

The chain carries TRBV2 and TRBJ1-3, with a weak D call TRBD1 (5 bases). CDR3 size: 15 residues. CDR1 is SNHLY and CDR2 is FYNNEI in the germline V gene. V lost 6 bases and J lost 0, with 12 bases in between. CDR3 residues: CASRSGSYSGNTIYF. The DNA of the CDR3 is TGTGCCAGCAGATCAGGGTCATACTCTGGAAACACCATATATTTT.

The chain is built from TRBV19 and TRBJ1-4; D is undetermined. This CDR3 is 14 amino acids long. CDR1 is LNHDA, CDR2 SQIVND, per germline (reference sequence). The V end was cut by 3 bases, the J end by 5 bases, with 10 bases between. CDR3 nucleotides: TGTGCCAGTAGTATGTCCGGAAGAAATGAAAAACTGTTTTTT. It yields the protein CASSMSGRNEKLFF.

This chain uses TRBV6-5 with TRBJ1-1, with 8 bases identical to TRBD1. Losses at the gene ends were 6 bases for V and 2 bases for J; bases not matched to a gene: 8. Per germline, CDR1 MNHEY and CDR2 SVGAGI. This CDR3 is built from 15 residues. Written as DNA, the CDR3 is TGTGCCAGCAGCCTACACACAGGGGGTAACACTGAAGCTTTCTTT. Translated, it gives CASSLHTGGNTEAFF.

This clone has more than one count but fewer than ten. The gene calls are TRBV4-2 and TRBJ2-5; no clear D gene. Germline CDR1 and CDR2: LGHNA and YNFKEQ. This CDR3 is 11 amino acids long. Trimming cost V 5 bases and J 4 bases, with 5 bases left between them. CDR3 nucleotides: TGTGCCAGCAGCGTGGCAGAGACCCAGTACTTC. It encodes CASSVAETQYF.

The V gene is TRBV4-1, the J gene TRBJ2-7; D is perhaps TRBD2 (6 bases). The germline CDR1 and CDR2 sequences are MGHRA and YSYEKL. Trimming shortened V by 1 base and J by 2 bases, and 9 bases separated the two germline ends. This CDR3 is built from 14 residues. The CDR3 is CASSQGGNTYEQYF. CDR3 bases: TGCGCCAGCAGCCAAGGCGGGAATACCTACGAGCAGTACTTC.

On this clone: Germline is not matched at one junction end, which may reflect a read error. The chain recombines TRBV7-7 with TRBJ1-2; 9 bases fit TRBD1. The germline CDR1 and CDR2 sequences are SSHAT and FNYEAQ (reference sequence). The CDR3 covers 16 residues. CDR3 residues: CASSARRFTGGWGYTF. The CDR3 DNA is TGTGCTAGCAGCGCCAGAAGATTTACAGGGGGCTGGGGCTACACCTTC.

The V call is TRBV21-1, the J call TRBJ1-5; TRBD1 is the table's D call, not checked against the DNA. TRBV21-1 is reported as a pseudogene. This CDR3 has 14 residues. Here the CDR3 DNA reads TGTGCCAGCGGGCAGGGGGCGGGCGATCAGCCCCAGCATTTT. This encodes CASGQGAGDQPQHF.

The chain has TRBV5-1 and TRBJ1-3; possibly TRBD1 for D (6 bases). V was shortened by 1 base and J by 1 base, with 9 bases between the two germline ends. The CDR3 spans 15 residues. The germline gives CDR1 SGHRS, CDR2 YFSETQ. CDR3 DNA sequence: TGCGCCAGCAGCTTGACAGGGTTGTCTGGAAACACCATATATTTT. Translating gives CASSLTGLSGNTIYF.

CDR3 nucleotide sequence: TGTGCCAGCAGCCCAGGGGGTTCTTATGAAGCTTTCTTT. Amino acid sequence: CASSPGGSYEAFF. The chain couples TRBV7-8 to TRBJ1-1, with 7 bases identical to TRBD1. The CDR3 length is 13 residues. Germline CDR1 reads SGHVS; CDR2 reads FQNEAQ. The ends lost 5 bases at V and 7 bases at J; junction bases unmatched: 7. The variable domain in full, completed from reference TRBV7-8 and TRBJ1-1, reads GAGVSQSPRYKVAKRGQDVALRCDPISGHVSLFWYQQALGQGPEFLTYFQNEAQLDKSGLPSDRFFAERPEGSVSTLKIQRTQQEDSAVYLCASSPGGSYEAFFGQGTRLTVV.

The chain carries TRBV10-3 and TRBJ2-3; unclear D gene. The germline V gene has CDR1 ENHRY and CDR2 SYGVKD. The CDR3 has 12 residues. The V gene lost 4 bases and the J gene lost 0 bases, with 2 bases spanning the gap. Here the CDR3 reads CAISASTDTQYF. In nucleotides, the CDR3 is TGTGCCATCAGTGCGAGCACAGATACGCAGTATTTT.

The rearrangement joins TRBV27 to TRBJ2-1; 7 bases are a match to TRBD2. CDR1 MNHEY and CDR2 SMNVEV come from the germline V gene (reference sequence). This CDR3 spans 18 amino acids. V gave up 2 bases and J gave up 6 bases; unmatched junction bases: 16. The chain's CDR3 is CASSLTYITGTTPNEQFF. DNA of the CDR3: TGTGCCAGCAGTTTAACCTATATAACCGGGACTACCCCCAATGAGCAGTTCTTC.

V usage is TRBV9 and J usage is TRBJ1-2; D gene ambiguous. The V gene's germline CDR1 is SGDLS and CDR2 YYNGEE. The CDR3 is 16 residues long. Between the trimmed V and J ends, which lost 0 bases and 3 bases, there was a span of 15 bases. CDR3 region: CASSVADASQYYGYTF. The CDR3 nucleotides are TGTGCCAGCAGCGTAGCTGACGCCAGTCAATACTATGGCTACACCTTC.

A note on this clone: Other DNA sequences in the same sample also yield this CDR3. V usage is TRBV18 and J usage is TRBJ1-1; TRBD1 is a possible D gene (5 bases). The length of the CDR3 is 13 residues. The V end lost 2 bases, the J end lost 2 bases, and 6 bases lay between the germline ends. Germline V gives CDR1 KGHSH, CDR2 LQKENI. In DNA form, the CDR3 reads TGTGCCAGCTCACCAAGGGGTAACACTGAAGCTTTCTTT. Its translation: CASSPRGNTEAFF.

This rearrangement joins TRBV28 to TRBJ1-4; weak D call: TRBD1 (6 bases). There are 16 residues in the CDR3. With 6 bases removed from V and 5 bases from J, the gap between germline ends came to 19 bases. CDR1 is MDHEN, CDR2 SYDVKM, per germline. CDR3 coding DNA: TGTGCCAGCAGAAGGGGGGGGCCGGGAGGAAATGAAAAACTGTTTTTT. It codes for CASRRGGPGGNEKLFF.

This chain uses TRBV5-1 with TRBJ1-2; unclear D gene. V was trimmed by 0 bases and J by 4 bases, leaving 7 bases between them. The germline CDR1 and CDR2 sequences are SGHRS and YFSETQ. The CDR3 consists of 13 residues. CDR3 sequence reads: CASSLVGSYGYTF. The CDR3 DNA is TGCGCCAGCAGCTTGGTCGGGTCCTATGGCTACACCTTC. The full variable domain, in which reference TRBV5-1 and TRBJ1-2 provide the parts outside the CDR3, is KAGVTQTPRYLIKTRGQQVTLSCSPISGHRSVSWYQQTPGQGLQFLFEYFSETQRNKGNFPGRFSGRQFSNSRSEMNVSTLELGDSALYLCASSLVGSYGYTFGSGTRLTVV.

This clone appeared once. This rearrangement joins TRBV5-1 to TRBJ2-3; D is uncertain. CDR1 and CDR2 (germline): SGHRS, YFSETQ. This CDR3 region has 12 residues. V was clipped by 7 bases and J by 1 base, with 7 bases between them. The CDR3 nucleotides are TGCGCCAGCGCCTGGGGCACAGATACGCAGTATTTT. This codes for CASAWGTDTQYF. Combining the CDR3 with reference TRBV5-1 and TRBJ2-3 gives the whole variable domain KAGVTQTPRYLIKTRGQQVTLSCSPISGHRSVSWYQQTPGQGLQFLFEYFSETQRNKGNFPGRFSGRQFSNSRSEMNVSTLELGDSALYLCASAWGTDTQYFGPGTRLTVL.